This TCR beta chain came from a study of T-cell reconstitution after alpha-beta-depleted transplantation in children. This clonotype was recorded a few times. Unique molecular identifiers featured in how the TCRbeta library was prepared. TCRdb called the PCR reads again in MiXCR, with one record for every CDR3 protein. This sample has some 340,000 distinct CDR3 sequences, with 10% found just once. Trimming cost V 3 bases and J 1 base; bases outside gene matches: 4. The CDR3 consists of 16 residues. The sequencing used PBMCs from the stem cell graft donor, collected from the stem cell graft. This clonotype originated in a human donor who donated a stem cell graft to a child with acute lymphoblastic leukemia. This chain uses TRBV12-3 or TRBV12-4 with TRBJ1-5; 9 positions match TRBD1. The DNA of the CDR3 is TGTGCCAGCAGTTTTACAGGGGGCATAAGCAATCAGCCCCAGCATTTT. This gives the protein CASSFTGGISNQPQHF.